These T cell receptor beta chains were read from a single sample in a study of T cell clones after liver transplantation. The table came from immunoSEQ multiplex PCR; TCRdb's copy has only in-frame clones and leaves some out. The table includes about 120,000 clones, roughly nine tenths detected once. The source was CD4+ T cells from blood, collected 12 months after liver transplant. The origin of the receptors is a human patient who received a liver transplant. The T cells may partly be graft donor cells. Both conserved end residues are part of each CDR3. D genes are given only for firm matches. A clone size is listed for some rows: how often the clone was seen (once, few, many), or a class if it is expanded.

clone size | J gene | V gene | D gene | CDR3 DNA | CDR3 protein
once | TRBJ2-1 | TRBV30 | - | TGTGCCTGGAGTGTGGTAGGCACCTACAATGAGCAGTTCTTC | CAWSVVGTYNEQFF
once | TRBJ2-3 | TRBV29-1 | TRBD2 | TGCAGCGCTGAAGGACTAGCGGGAGAAGGGGGCACAGATACGCAGTATTTT | CSAEGLAGEGGTDTQYF
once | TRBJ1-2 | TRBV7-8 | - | TGTGCCAGCAGCTTAGCGGTGGTTGGCGGCCGGGTAAACTATGGCTACACCTTC | CASSLAVVGGRVNYGYTF
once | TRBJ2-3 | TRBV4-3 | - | TGCGCCAGCAGCCAAGAGCGCGAGGTTACGCAGTATTTT | CASSQEREVTQYF
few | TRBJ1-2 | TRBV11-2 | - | TGTGCCAGCAGCTTAGACAGGGGAAGCTATGGCTACACCTTC | CASSLDRGSYGYTF
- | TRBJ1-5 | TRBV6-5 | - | TGTGCCAGCAGCGATAGCAATCAGCCCCAGCATTTT | CASSDSNQPQHF
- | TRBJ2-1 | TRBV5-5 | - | TGTGCCAGCAGCTTGGCTAGCTCCTACAATGAGCAGTTCTTC | CASSLASSYNEQFF
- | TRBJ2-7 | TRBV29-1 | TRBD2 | TGCAGCGTTGGACCCCAGGGAGGGCCCTACGAGCAGTACTTC | CSVGPQGGPYEQYF
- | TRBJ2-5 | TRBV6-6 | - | TGTGCCAGCAGCCGAGGACAGAGGGGGGAGACCCAGTACTTC | CASSRGQRGETQYF
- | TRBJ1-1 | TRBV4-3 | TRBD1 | TGCGCCAGCAGCCGGGGACAGGGGGGGACGAACACTGAAGCTTTCTTT | CASSRGQGGTNTEAFF
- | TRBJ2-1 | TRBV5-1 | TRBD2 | TGCGCCAGCAGCCAACTGACTAGCGGGAGCGGCAATGAGCAGTTCTTC | CASSQLTSGSGNEQFF
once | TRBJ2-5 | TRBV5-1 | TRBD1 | TGCGCCAGCAGCCAGGGACAGGACCAAGAGACCCAGTACTTC | CASSQGQDQETQYF
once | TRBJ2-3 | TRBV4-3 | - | TGCGCCAGCAGCCAAGGGACCCACACAGATACGCAGTATTTT | CASSQGTHTDTQYF
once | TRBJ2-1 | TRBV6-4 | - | TGTGCCAGCAGTCAGGGCTCCTACAATGAGCAGTTCTTC | CASSQGSYNEQFF
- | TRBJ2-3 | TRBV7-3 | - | TGTGCCAGCAGCTTACGTAGCGATGGGGGGGATACGCAGTATTTT | CASSLRSDGGDTQYF
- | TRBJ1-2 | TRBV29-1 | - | TGCAGCGTTGATCATGGCTACACCTTC | CSVDHGYTF
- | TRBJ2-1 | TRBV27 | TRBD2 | TGTGCCAGCAGGGTAGCGGGGATCCTACGCAATGAGCAGTTCTTC | CASRVAGILRNEQFF
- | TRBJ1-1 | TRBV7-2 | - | TGTGCCAGCAGCTTAGAGACACTGAACACTGAAGCTTTCTTT | CASSLETLNTEAFF
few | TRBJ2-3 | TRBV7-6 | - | TGTGCCAGCAGCTTAAATTTTCAGGGGAGGAATACGCAGTATTTT | CASSLNFQGRNTQYF
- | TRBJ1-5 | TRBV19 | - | TGTGCCAGTAGTATAGAGGGGGCCGTTCAGCCCCAGCATTTT | CASSIEGAVQPQHF
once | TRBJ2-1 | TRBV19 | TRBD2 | TGTGCCAGTACGGGCCTAGCGGGAGAGGTTGAGCAGTTCTTC | CASTGLAGEVEQFF
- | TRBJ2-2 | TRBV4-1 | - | TGCGCCAGCAGCCAAGATTGGTCGTTGGGCGGGGAGCTGTTTTTT | CASSQDWSLGGELFF
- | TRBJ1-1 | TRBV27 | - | TGTGCCAGCAGTTTATTTCGCGGGAGGGTGGCTTTCTTT | CASSLFRGRVAFF
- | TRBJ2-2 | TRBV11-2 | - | TGTGCCAGCAGCCTGATGGAATACACCGGGGAGCTGTTTTTT | CASSLMEYTGELFF
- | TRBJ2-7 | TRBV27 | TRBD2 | TGTGCCAGCAGTTTTCGCGGGAGGAGCGAGCAGTACTTC | CASSFRGRSEQYF
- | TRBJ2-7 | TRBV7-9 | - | TGTGCCAGCAGCCCGGGACGGACCTCTTACGAGCAGTACTTC | CASSPGRTSYEQYF
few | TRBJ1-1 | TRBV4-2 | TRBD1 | TGTGCCAGCAGCCAAGGGACAGGGGTTACTGAAGCTTTCTTT | CASSQGTGVTEAFF